These 17 T cell receptor beta chains came from one sample sequenced in a study of blood T cell repertoires in COVID-19. Here immunoSEQ multiplex PCR was the method, and the copy in TCRdb shows in-frame clones only, minus some. This sample has about 21,000 clones, with 79% found just once. Input material: peripheral blood. These receptors were obtained from a man aged 80 or over with acute or convalescent COVID-19.

The V call is TRBV18, the J call TRBJ2-7; maybe TRBD2 (5 bases). Germline V gene data show CDR1 as KGHSH and CDR2 as LQKENI. This CDR3 region has 14 residues. V lost 4 bases to trimming and J lost 4 bases, with 14 bases between them. The CDR3 protein is CASSLREGNYEQYF. CDR3 bases: TGTGCCAGCTCACTCCGGGAAGGGAATTACGAGCAGTACTTC.

The chain recombines TRBV6-1 with TRBJ2-7; 11 bases are a match to TRBD2. The CDR3 consists of 14 residues. Germline assignment: CDR1 MNHNS and CDR2 SASEGT. The V gene end was trimmed by 4 bases and the J gene end by 2 bases; junction bases not matched to a gene: 1. DNA for the CDR3: TGTGCCAGCAGTGTAGCGGGAGGGACCTACGAGCAGTACGTC. It yields the protein CASSVAGGTYEQYV.

The chain combines TRBV30 with TRBJ1-5, with D perhaps TRBD1 (5 bases). Trimming took 7 bases from V and 3 from J, leaving 16 bases between them. There are 14 residues in the CDR3. Germline V gives CDR1 GTSNPN, CDR2 SVGIG (reference sequence). The CDR3 spells CAFNGTGDNQPQHF. The CDR3 DNA sequence: TGTGCCTTTAACGGGACTGGAGACAATCAGCCCCAGCATTTT.

This clone was detected only once. The CDR3 nucleotides are TGTGCCAGCCGATCGACTAGCGGGGGGGAGCAGTACTTC. Encoded protein: CASRSTSGGEQYF. The chain carries TRBV5-4 and TRBJ2-7; TRBD2 agrees at 13 bases. V shed 7 bases, J shed 7 bases, and the junction held 5 bases outside the gene matches. The CDR3 loop spans 13 amino acids. The germline V gene encodes CDR1 SGHNT and CDR2 YYREEE (reference sequence).

This chain uses TRBV28 with TRBJ1-5; 12 nucleotides agree with TRBD1. The CDR3 runs 17 residues. CDR1 is MDHEN, CDR2 SYDVKM, per germline. The trim removed 5 bases at V and 1 base at J, leaving 6 bases unmatched. CDR3 loop: CASSKGDRGLSNQPQHF. CDR3 sequence (DNA): TGTGCCAGCAGTAAGGGGGACAGGGGGCTCAGCAATCAGCCCCAGCATTTT.

The chain carries TRBV3-1 (or the pseudogene TRBV3-2) and TRBJ1-6; D might be TRBD1 (6 bases). Deletions cut 0 bases from V and 5 bases from J, with 8 bases between. This CDR3 has 15 residues. CDR1 is LGHDT, CDR2 YNNKEL, per germline (reference sequence). The CDR3 region has the DNA TGTGCCAGCAGCCAAGACGGACAGAATAATTCACCCCTCCACTTT. Translated, it gives CASSQDGQNNSPLHF.

This clone was seen more than once but under ten times. The V gene is TRBV28, the J gene TRBJ1-1, with a weak D call TRBD1 (5 bases). The V gene's germline CDR1 is MDHEN and CDR2 SYDVKM. Trimming left V 5 bases short and J 4 bases short, with 11 bases between. This CDR3 has 13 amino acids. The DNA of the CDR3 is TGTGCCAGCAGTCGTGACAGAGTCACTGAAGCTTTCTTT. Its protein is CASSRDRVTEAFF. Drawing the rest from reference TRBV28 and TRBJ1-1, the complete variable domain is DVKVTQSSRYLVKRTGEKVFLECVQDMDHENMFWYRQDPGLGLRLIYFSYDVKMKEKGDIPEGYSVSREKKERFSLILESASTNQTSMYLCASSRDRVTEAFFGQGTRLTVV.

Here the CDR3 DNA reads TGCAGTGCTAGTACTAGCGGGAGGCGCGAGCAGTACGTC. Translating it yields CSASTSGRREQYV. The rearrangement joins TRBV20-1 to TRBJ2-7, with 12 bases that match TRBD2. Trimming removed 3 bases from V and 6 bases from J; junction bases left unmatched: 3. Germline V gene data show CDR1 as DFQATT and CDR2 as SNEGSKA (reference sequence). This CDR3 spans 13 amino acids.

V is TRBV3-1 (or the pseudogene TRBV3-2) and J is TRBJ2-5; tentative D call: TRBD1 (6 bases). Trimming pared 2 bases from V and 4 bases from J, leaving 17 bases between. The CDR3 is made up of 16 amino acids. Germline V gene data show CDR1 as LGHDT and CDR2 as YNNKEL (reference sequence). This chain's CDR3 is CASSQRGSRAVETQYF. For the CDR3, the DNA is TGTGCCAGCAGCCAAAGGGGGAGCAGGGCGGTAGAGACCCAGTACTTC.

This chain joins TRBV4-3 and TRBJ2-7; TRBD1 matches 9 bases. CDR3 size: 17 residues. Germline loops: CDR1 LGHNA, CDR2 YSLEER. V was clipped by 0 bases and J by 3 bases; unmatched bases: 9. The CDR3 sequence is CASSQDRVTGGIYEQYF. The CDR3, as DNA: TGCGCCAGCAGCCAAGATCGGGTCACAGGGGGCATCTACGAGCAGTACTTC.

V usage is TRBV19 and J usage is TRBJ1-2; 8 nucleotides line up with TRBD1. Looked up from germline, CDR1 is LNHDA and CDR2 is SQIVND (reference sequence). The CDR3 extends over 14 amino acids. Trimming took 6 bases from V and 7 from J; bases not matched to a gene: 10. CDR3 residues: CASRNLQGAAGYTF. The CDR3 coding sequence is TGTGCCAGTAGGAACCTCCAGGGGGCGGCTGGCTACACCTTC.

This clone showed up just a few times. The chain carries TRBV2 and TRBJ2-7, with D possibly TRBD2 on 6 matching bases. The CDR3 has 15 residues. Germline CDR1 and CDR2: SNHLY and FYNNEI. The V and J ends lost 6 bases and 2 bases respectively, with 17 bases between them. CDR3 coding DNA: TGTGCCAGCAGCGTTAGACTAGAACTCCCCTACGAGCAGTACGTC. This codes for CASSVRLELPYEQYV.

The chain combines TRBV5-4 with TRBJ1-1, with unresolved D. Trimming left V 7 bases short and J 0 bases short, with 10 bases between. The length of the CDR3 is 13 residues. CDR1 SGHNT and CDR2 YYREEE come from the germline V gene (reference sequence). The CDR3 region is CASGRGLNTEAFF. The DNA for the CDR3 is TGTGCCAGCGGCCGAGGCTTGAACACTGAAGCTTTCTTT.

This clone was counted between two and nine times. The chain joins TRBV20-1 to TRBJ2-3, with 16 positions matching TRBD2. Looked up from germline, CDR1 is DFQATT and CDR2 is SNEGSKA (reference sequence). Trimming took 3 bases from V and 2 from J; bases not matched to a gene: 11. The CDR3 is 19 amino acids. DNA of the CDR3: TGCAGTGCTAGTGCCGGGACTAGCGGGAGGGCCCGCCCCACAGATACGCAGTATTTT. Its translation is CSASAGTSGRARPTDTQYF.

CDR3 amino acids: CASSQGVQSPLHF. In DNA, the CDR3 is TGTGCCAGCAGCCAGGGGGTTCAGTCACCCCTCCACTTT. This sequence joins TRBV11-3 and TRBJ1-6, with 7 bases lining up with TRBD1. Trimming removed 5 bases from V and 10 bases from J; junction bases left unmatched: 5. The CDR3 runs 13 residues. Per germline, CDR1 SGHNT and CDR2 YENEEA.

The rearrangement links TRBV15 to TRBJ2-1; 10 bases are shared with TRBD2. After removal of 3 bases from V and 5 bases from J, the junction contained 19 bases not matched to a gene. Per the germline V gene, CDR1 is LNHNV and CDR2 is YYDKDF (reference sequence). The CDR3 covers 20 residues. The CDR3 DNA is TGTGCCACCAGCAGGACTCCGGGACTAGCGTCCGAAGAAGGGCACAATGAGCAGTTCTTC. It codes for CATSRTPGLASEEGHNEQFF.

The chain links TRBV3-1 (or the pseudogene TRBV3-2) to TRBJ2-7; D might be TRBD1 (6 bases). V dropped 4 bases and J dropped 6 bases, with 19 bases sitting between them. The length of the CDR3 is 15 residues. From germline, CDR1 is LGHDT and CDR2 YNNKEL (reference sequence). CDR3 region: CASSPRGQSPGEQYF. CDR3 DNA sequence: TGTGCCAGCAGCCCCCGAGGACAGTCCCCTGGCGAGCAGTACTTC.